The T cell receptor beta chain described here comes from a study of blood T cell repertoires in COVID-19. V shed 2 bases, J shed 6 bases, and the junction held 2 bases outside the gene matches. This CDR3 comprises 12 residues. The germline gives CDR1 SGHNT, CDR2 YYREEE (reference sequence). TCRdb keeps only in-frame clones here, not all; method: immunoSEQ multiplex PCR. Among under 400,000 clones listed, roughly 90% were seen once. The specimen sequenced was peripheral blood. This chain uses TRBV5-4 with TRBJ2-7, with 7 bases matching TRBD1. The TCR sequence derives from a woman in her thirties with COVID-19, enrolled during active disease. DNA of the CDR3: TGTGCCAGCAGCTTACAGGGGACCGAGCAGTACTTC. This encodes CASSLQGTEQYF.